The present T cell receptor (beta chain) was sequenced within a study of blood T cell repertoires in COVID-19. Study-wide background: Samples representing acute and convalescent COVID-19 were sourced from the United States, Italy and Spain. The analysed material was cDNA or gDNA that came from T cells, B-cell-depleted T cells, or PBMCs.

In the authors' methods: Amplification from reference gene primers served as the basis for estimated nucleated cell counts. TCRdb's table, derived via immunoSEQ multiplex PCR, lists solely in-frame clones and lacks some. The V and J calls and the clone size are those of that table, but D and trimming were determined from the DNA. This table holds over 120,000 clones, around 79% found once. Seattle patients were enrolled while actively infected and followed longitudinally. The V segment lost 7 bases and the J segment 1 base; nucleotides outside the gene matches: 5. The CDR3 has 13 amino acids. From germline, CDR1 is SQVTM and CDR2 ANQGSEA.

Source material: peripheral blood. This clonotype was sampled from a woman aged 70-85 years with COVID-19, enrolled during active disease. The chain combines TRBV29-1 with TRBJ1-1, with 8 bases identical to TRBD1. The CDR3 DNA sequence: TGCAGCGCGACTACAGGGGGGAACACTGAAGCTTTCTTT. Translated, it gives CSATTGGNTEAFF.